The clone carrying this TCR beta chain was detected only a few times. The antigen remains undetermined. The record originates from a study of T cells after yellow fever vaccination. General study results and limits: Boosting was followed by the reappearance of most primary-vaccination clones (around 95% CD4, around 86% CD8). It was the secondary response that reached its peak faster, day 5 versus 15, but it was weaker. The study noted that FACS-sorted repertoires could contain abundant clonotypes contaminating from the bulk population.

A 5'RACE template-switching step, the method used to make TCR cDNA, added a universal primer site and UMIs. MiXCR, applied by TCRdb to the 5' RACE reads, yields one record per CDR3 protein. The data hold a few hundred thousand distinct CDR3 sequences, with under 15% observed a single time. Trimming pared 1 base from V and 0 bases from J, leaving 8 bases between. Germline V gives CDR1 SGHRS, CDR2 YFSETQ. The CDR3 totals 15 residues. This chain uses TRBV5-1 with TRBJ2-1; D remains unclear. This sequence was found in a man younger than 30 who received the YFV17D yellow fever vaccine. Sequenced material: CD4+ T cells sorted from PBMCs, taken 15 days after the yellow fever booster vaccination. The CDR3 coding sequence is TGCGCCAGCAGCTTGCAACAGAGCTCCTACAATGAGCAGTTCTTC. It yields the protein CASSLQQSSYNEQFF.